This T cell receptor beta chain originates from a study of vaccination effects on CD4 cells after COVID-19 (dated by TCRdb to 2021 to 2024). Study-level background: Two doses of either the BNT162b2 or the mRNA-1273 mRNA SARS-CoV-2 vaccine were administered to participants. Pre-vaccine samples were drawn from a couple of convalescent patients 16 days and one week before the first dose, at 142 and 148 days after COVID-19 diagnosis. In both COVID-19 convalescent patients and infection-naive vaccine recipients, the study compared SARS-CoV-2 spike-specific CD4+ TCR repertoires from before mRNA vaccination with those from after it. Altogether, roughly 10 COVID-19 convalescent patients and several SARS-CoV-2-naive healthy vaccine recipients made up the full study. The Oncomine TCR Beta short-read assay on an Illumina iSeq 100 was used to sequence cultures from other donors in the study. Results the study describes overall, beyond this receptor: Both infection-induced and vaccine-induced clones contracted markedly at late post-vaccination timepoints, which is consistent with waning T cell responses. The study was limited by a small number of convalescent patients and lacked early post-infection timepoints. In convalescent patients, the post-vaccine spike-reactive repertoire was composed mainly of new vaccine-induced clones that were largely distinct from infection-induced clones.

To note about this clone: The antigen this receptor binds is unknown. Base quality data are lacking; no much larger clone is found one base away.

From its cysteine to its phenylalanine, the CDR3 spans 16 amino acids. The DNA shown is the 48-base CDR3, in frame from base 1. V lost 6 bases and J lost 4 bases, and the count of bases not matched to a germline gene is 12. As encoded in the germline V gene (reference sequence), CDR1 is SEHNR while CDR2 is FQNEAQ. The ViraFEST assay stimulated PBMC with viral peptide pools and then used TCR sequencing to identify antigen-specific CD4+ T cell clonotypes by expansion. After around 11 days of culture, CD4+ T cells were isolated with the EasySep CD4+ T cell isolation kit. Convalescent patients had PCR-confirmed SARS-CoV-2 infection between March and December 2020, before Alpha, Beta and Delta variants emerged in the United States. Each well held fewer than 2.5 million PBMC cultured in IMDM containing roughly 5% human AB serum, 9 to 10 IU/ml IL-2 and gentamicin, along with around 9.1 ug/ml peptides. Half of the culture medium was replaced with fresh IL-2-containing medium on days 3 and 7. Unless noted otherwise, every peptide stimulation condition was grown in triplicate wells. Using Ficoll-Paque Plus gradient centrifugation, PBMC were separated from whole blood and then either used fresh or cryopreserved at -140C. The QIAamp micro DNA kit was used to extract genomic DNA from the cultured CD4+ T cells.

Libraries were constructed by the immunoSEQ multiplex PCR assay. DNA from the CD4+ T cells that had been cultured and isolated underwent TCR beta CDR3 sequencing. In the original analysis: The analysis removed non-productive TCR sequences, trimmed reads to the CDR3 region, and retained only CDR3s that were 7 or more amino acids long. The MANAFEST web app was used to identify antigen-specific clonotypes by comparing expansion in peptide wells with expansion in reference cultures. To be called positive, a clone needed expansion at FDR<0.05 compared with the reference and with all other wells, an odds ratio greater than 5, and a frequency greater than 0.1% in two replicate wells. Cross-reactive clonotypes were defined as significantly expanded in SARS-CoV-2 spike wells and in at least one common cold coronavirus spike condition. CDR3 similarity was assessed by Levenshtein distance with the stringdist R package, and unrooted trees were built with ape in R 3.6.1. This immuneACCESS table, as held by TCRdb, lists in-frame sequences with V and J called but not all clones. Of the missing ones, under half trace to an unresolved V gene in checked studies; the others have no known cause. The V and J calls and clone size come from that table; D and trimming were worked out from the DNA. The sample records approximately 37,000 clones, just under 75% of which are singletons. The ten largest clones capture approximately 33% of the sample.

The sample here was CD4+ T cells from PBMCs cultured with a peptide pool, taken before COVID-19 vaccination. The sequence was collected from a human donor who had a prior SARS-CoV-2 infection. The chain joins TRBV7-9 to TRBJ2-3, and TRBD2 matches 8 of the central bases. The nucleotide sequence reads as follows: TGTGCCAGCAGTCCCCCCGGGACTAGGCCGGCAGATACGCAGTATTTT. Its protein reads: CASSPPGTRPADTQYF. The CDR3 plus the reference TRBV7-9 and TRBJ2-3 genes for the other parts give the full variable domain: DTGVSQNPRHKITKRGQNVTFRCDPISEHNRLYWYRQTLGQGPEFLTYFQNEAQLEKSRLLSDRFSAERPKGSFSTLEIQRTEQGDSAMYLCASSPPGTRPADTQYFGPGTRLTVL.